This TCR beta chain came from a study of blood T cell repertoires in COVID-19. As for the study in general: PBMCs, B-cell-depleted T cells, or T cells were the source of the cDNA or gDNA that made up the material.

A single count supports this clone. Profiled with immunoSEQ multiplex PCR; TCRdb holds only in-frame clones, not every one. Of about 230,000 clones detected, approximately 81% appear once; the ten largest clones hold 0.85% to 1%. Per the germline V gene, CDR1 is SGDLS and CDR2 is YYNGEE. The V gene lost 3 bases and the J gene lost 0 bases, with 10 bases spanning the gap. The CDR3 consists of 15 residues. This chain uses TRBV9 with TRBJ2-1; no firm D call. The origin of this receptor is a middle-aged man with acute or convalescent COVID-19. The sample taken for sequencing was peripheral blood. CDR3 residues: CASSAAFSSYNEQFF. The DNA of the CDR3 is TGTGCCAGCAGCGCCGCTTTCAGCTCCTACAATGAGCAGTTCTTC.